These 13 T cell receptor beta chains were sequenced from one sample in a study of T-cell memory formation after mild COVID-19. TCRdb reanalysed the 5' RACE reads using MiXCR and keeps one entry per CDR3 protein. This sample has about 350,000 distinct CDR3 sequences, with 12% to 15% found just once. Sequenced: PBMCs or a T cell subset sorted from them (not recorded which). These receptor sequences come from a man between 18 and 29 years old who had mild COVID-19 (a few samples of this study predate the infection). Cell type and time point are not known.

This clonotype was recorded many times. The chain is built from TRBV5-1 and TRBJ2-3; D remains unclear. Trimming pared 2 bases from V and 0 bases from J, leaving 16 bases between. CDR3 length equals 17 residues. Germline V gene lookup returns CDR1 SGHRS and CDR2 YFSETQ. CDR3 coding DNA: TGCGCCAGCAGCTTCTCCCCGCATACCTCTAGCACAGATACGCAGTATTTT. This translates into CASSFSPHTSSTDTQYF.

The sample holds a few counts of this clonotype. The chain uses TRBV7-9 and TRBJ2-1, with no clear D. The CDR3 consists of 11 residues. The V gene lost 5 bases and the J gene lost 15 bases, with 14 bases spanning the gap. CDR1 is SEHNR, CDR2 FQNEAQ, per germline (reference sequence). The CDR3 loop is CASSPPFGWFF. The DNA of the CDR3 is TGTGCCAGCAGCCCCCCCTTTGGCTGGTTCTTC.

This clonotype has a count of ten or more. The chain recombines TRBV7-2 with TRBJ2-1, with 9 bases fitting TRBD1. The CDR3 has 16 amino acids. Trimming took 5 bases from V and 1 from J; bases not matched to a gene: 6. Germline-derived CDR1 and CDR2 are SGHTA and FQGNSA. The CDR3 sequence: CASSPRQGVSYNEQFF. The CDR3 coding sequence is TGTGCCAGCAGCCCCCGACAGGGGGTGTCCTACAATGAGCAGTTCTTC.

Ten or more counts support this clonotype. This sequence joins TRBV12-3 or TRBV12-4 and TRBJ2-1, with 9 bases fitting TRBD1. This CDR3 is 20 amino acids long. V trimming: 7 bases; J trimming: 4 bases; junction bases outside the gene matches: 23. The CDR3 loop reads CASTISPGQGDGYAYNEQFF. The CDR3 DNA reads as TGTGCCAGCACCATCTCTCCGGGACAGGGAGATGGTTACGCATACAATGAGCAGTTCTTC.

This clonotype was seen only a few times. The chain carries TRBV7-3 and TRBJ1-1; weak D call: TRBD1 (6 bases). CDR3 length: 14 amino acids. Trimming took 4 bases from V and 1 from J, leaving 10 bases between them. Germline V gives CDR1 SGHTA, CDR2 FQGTGA. CDR3 nucleotide sequence: TGTGCCAGCAGCTCGGGGGCCGCGAACACTGAAGCTTTCTTT. This gives the protein CASSSGAANTEAFF.

The chain joins TRBV4-1 to TRBJ1-1; the match to TRBD1 covers 8 bases. Germline V gene lookup returns CDR1 MGHRA and CDR2 YSYEKL. The V and J ends lost 0 bases and 4 bases, in that order; junction bases with no gene match: 10. The CDR3 length is 17 residues. The CDR3 sequence is CASSQDPTGVMVTEAFF. The CDR3 DNA is TGCGCCAGCAGCCAAGATCCGACAGGGGTTATGGTCACTGAAGCTTTCTTT.

This clonotype showed up just a few times. The chain is built from TRBV6-2 or TRBV6-3 and TRBJ2-7; TRBD1 is a possible D gene (7 bases). CDR1 is MNHEY and CDR2 is SVGEGT in the germline V gene. The CDR3 runs 16 residues. Trimming shortened V by 7 bases and J by 2 bases, and 21 bases separated the two germline ends. CDR3 residues: CASTRETGGGPYEQYV. The CDR3 DNA follows: TGTGCCAGCACCAGAGAGACAGGAGGGGGCCCCTACGAGCAGTACGTC.

The V call is TRBV20-1, the J call TRBJ2-5; the match to TRBD2 covers 7 bases. The J segment lost 0 bases and the V segment lost 3 bases, leaving 13 bases of the junction unmatched. This CDR3 region has 17 residues. Germline V CDR1 and CDR2: DFQATT, SNEGSKA (reference sequence). The CDR3 nucleotides are TGCAGTGCTAGCCAGGAGGGAGGGAGGGAGTACCAAGAGACCCAGTACTTC. Residues: CSASQEGGREYQETQYF.

This clonotype came up a few times. The chain employs TRBV2 and TRBJ2-5; a possible D gene is TRBD1 (5 bases). Trimming took 6 bases from V and 1 from J, leaving 15 bases between them. This CDR3 is 15 amino acids long. Germline CDR1 reads SNHLY; CDR2 reads FYNNEI. The CDR3 here is CASSPGQGRQETQYF. CDR3 in DNA: TGTGCCAGCAGCCCCGGCCAGGGCCGCCAAGAGACCCAGTACTTC.

This clonotype was detected a few times. The gene calls are TRBV5-1 and TRBJ2-1; D perhaps matches TRBD2 (5 bases). V lost 4 bases and J lost 0, with 11 bases in between. Germline CDR1 is SGHRS and CDR2 is YFSETQ. CDR3 length: 15 residues. Here the CDR3 DNA reads TGCGCCAGCAGCGCGACGGGGAGCTCCTACAATGAGCAGTTCTTC. This gives the protein CASSATGSSYNEQFF.

This clonotype has only a few counts. The chain uses TRBV12-3 or TRBV12-4 and TRBJ1-2, with D possibly being TRBD1 (6 bases). V lost 5 bases, J lost 6 bases, and 16 bases lay in between. The CDR3 has 14 residues. CDR3 coding DNA: TGTGCCAGCAGTAGATTCGACAGGCCAGATGGCTACACCTTC. Translating gives CASSRFDRPDGYTF.

Only a few counts were recorded for this clonotype. This sequence joins TRBV10-3 and TRBJ1-3; 7 bases match TRBD1. Germline lookup yields CDR1 ENHRY and CDR2 SYGVKD. This CDR3 has 13 residues. With V trimmed by 5 bases and J by 8 bases, 6 bases remained unmatched. DNA for the CDR3: TGTGCCATCAGTAGGACAGGTCGGGACACCATATATTTT. Its translation is CAISRTGRDTIYF.

This clonotype has a count of ten or more. The CDR3: CASSFTGLRSYEQYF. The CDR3 DNA follows: TGCGCCAGCAGCTTTACGGGACTACGAAGCTACGAGCAGTACTTC. The V and J genes are TRBV5-1 and TRBJ2-7; TRBD2 matches 7 bases. With 2 bases clipped from V and 3 bases from J, the junction kept 8 bases outside the gene matches. This CDR3 region has 15 residues. Germline V gene sequence: CDR1 SGHRS, CDR2 YFSETQ.